This T cell receptor (beta chain) was sequenced during a study of blood T cell repertoires in COVID-19. Whole-study context: Donors in the United States, Italy and Spain gave samples during acute or convalescent COVID-19.

Assay used: immunoSEQ multiplex PCR; TCRdb lists only in-frame clones, some missing. The table includes 120,000 or so clones, around 80% detected once. The germline V gene has CDR1 MNHEY and CDR2 SVGAGI. The CDR3 spans 15 residues. V lost 6 bases and J lost 5, with 19 bases in between. This chain links TRBV6-5 with TRBJ1-1; no clear D gene. Sequences were obtained from peripheral blood. This clonotype was sampled from a man aged 25 to 45 with COVID-19, enrolled during active disease. CDR3 DNA: TGTGCCAGCAGCTCCTACCCCCTTTCCCCGACTGAAGCTTTCTTT. As protein: CASSSYPLSPTEAFF.